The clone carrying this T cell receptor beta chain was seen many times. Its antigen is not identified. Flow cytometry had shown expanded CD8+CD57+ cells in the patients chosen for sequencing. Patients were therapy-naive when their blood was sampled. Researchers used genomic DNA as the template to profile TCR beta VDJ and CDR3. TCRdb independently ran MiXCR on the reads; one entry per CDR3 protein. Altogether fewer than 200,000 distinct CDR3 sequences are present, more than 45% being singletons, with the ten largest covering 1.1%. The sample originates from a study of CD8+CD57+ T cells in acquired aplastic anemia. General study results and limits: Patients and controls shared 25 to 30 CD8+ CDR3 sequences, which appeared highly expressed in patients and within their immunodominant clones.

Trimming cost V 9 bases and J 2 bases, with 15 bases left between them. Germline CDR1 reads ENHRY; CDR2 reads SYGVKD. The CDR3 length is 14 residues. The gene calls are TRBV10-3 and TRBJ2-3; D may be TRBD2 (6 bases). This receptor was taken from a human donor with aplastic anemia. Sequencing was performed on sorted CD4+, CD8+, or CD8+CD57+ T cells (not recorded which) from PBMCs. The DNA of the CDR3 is TGTGCCATTCGAGACGGCGGGGACACAGATACGCAGTATTTT. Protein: CAIRDGGDTDTQYF.